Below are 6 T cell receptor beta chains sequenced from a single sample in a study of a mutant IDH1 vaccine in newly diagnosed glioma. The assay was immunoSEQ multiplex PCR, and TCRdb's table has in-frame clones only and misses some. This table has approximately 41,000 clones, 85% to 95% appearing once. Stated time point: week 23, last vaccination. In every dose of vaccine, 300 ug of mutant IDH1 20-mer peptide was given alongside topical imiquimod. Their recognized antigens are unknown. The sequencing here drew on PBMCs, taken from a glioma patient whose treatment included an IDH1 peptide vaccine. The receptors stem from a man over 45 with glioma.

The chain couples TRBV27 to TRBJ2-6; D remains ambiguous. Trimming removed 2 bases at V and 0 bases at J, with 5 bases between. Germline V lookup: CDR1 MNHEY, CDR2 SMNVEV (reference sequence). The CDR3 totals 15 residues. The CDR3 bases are TGTGCCAGCAGTTTAACGATCTCTGGGGCCAACGTCCTGACTTTC. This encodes CASSLTISGANVLTF.

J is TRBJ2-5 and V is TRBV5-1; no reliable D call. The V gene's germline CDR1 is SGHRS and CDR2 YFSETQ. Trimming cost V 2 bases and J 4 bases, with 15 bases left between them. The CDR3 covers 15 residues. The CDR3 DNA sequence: TGCGCCAGCAGCTTCTATGATGGTGTAGGAGAGACCCAGTACTTC. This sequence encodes CASSFYDGVGETQYF.

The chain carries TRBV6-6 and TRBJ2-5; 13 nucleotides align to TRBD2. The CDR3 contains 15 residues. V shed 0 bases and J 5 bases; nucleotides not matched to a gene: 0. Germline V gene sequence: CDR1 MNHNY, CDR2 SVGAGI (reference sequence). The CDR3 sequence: CASSYSGLAGETQYF. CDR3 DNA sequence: TGTGCCAGCAGTTACTCGGGACTAGCGGGGGAGACCCAGTACTTC.

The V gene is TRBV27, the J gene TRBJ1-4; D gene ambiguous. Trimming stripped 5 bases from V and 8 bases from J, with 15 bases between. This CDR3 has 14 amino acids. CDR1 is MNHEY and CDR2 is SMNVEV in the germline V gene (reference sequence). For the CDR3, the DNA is TGTGCCAGCAGTCCCCATCGATCGGGGGAAAAACTGTTTTTT. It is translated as CASSPHRSGEKLFF.

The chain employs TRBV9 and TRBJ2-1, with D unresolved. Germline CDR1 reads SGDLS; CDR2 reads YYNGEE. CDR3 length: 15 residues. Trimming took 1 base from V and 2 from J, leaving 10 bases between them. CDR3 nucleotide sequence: TGTGCCAGCAGCGTATCTGACGGAACCTACAATGAGCAGTTCTTC. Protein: CASSVSDGTYNEQFF.

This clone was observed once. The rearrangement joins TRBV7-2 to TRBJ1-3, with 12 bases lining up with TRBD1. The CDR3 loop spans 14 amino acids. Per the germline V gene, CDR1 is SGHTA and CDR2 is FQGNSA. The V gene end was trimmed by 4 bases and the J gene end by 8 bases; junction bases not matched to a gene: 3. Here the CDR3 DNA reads TGTGCCAGCAGCTGGGGACAGGGGGCCTACACCATATATTTT. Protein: CASSWGQGAYTIYF.